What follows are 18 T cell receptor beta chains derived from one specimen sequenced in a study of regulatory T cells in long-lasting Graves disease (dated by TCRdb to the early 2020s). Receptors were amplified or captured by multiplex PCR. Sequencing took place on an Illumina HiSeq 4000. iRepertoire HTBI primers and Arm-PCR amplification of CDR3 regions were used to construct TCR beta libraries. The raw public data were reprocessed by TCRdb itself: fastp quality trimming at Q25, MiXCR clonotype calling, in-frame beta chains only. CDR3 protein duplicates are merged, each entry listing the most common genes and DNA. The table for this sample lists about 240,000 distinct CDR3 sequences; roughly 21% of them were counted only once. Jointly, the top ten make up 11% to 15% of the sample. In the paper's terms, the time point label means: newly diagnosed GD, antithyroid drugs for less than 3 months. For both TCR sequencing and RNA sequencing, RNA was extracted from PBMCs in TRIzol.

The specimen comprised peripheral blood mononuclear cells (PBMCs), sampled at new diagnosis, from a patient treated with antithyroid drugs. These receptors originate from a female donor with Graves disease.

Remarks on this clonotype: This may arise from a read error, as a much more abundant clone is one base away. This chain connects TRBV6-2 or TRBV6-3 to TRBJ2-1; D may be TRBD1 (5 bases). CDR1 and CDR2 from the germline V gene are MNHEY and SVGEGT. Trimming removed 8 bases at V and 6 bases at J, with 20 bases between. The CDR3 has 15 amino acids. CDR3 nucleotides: TGTGCCAGCGCGCGCCCTGGCAGGGCAACCAATGAGCAGTTCTTC. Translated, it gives CASARPGRATNEQFF.

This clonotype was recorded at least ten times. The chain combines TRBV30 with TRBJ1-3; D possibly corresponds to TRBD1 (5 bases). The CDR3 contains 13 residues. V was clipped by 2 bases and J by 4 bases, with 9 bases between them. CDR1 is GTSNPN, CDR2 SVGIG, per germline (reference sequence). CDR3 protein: CAWSWPGGNTIYF. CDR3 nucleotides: TGTGCCTGGAGTTGGCCAGGGGGAAACACCATATATTTT.

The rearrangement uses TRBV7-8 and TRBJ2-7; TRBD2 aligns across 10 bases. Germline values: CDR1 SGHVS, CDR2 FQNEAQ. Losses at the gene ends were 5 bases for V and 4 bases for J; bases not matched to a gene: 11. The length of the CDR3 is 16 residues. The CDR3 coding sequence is TGTGCCAGCAGCGCCGGACTAGCGGAAGTTGAGTACGAGCAGTACTTC. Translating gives CASSAGLAEVEYEQYF. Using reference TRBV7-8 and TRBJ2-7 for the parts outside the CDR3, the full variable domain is GAGVSQSPRYKVAKRGQDVALRCDPISGHVSLFWYQQALGQGPEFLTYFQNEAQLDKSGLPSDRFFAERPEGSVSTLKIQRTQQEDSAVYLCASSAGLAEVEYEQYFGPGTRLTVT.

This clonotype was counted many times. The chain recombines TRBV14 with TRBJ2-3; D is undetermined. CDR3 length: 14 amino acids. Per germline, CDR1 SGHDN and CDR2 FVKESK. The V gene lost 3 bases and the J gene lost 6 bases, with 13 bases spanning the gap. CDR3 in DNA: TGTGCCAGCAGCCAGGGCCCCCTCCGGGATACGCAGTATTTT. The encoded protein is CASSQGPLRDTQYF.

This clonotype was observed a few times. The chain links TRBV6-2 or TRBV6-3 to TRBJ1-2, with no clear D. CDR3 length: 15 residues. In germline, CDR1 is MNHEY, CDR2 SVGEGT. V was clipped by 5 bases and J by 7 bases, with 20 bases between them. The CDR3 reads CASSVTRSPFSGYTF. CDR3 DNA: TGTGCCAGCAGTGTCACCCGATCTCCCTTTAGTGGCTACACCTTC.

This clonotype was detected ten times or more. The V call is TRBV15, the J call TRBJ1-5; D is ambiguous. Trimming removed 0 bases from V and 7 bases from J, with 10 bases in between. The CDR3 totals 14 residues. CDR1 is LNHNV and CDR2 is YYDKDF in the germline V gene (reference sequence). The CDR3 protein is CATSRDLLRQPQHF. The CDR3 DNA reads TGTGCCACCAGCAGAGATTTATTGCGGCAGCCCCAGCATTTT.

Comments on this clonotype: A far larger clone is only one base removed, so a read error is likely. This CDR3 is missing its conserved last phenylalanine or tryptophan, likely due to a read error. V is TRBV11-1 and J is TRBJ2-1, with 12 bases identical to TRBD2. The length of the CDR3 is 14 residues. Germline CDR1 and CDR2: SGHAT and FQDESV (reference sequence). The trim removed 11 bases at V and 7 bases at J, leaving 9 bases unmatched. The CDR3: CAWSASGRANEQFL. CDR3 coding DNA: TGTGCCTGGAGTGCTAGCGGGAGGGCAAATGAGCAGTTCCTC.

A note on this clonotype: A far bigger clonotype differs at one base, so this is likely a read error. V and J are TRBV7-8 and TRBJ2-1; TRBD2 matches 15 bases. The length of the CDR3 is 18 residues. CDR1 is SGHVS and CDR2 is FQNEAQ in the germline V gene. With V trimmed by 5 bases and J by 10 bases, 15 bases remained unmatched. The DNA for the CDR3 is TGTGCCAGCAGCCCCTGGCCGGGACTAGCGGGAGGAGCCTACGAGCAGTTCTTC. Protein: CASSPWPGLAGGAYEQFF.

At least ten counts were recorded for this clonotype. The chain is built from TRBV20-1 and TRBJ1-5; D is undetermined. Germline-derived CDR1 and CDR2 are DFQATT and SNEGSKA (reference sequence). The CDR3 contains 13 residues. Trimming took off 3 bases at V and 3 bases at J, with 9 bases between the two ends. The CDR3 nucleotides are TGCAGTGCTAGCCGGCTTGACAATCAGCCCCAGCATTTT. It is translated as CSASRLDNQPQHF.

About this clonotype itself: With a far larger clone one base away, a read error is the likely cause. CDR3 DNA: TGTGCCAGCGGCTTAGGCCTCACAACTAGCGGGGAGCAGTTCTTC. The encoded protein is CASGLGLTTSGEQFF. The chain has TRBV7-2 and TRBJ2-3; 9 bases agree with TRBD2. The J call may be wrong; the DNA end is better matched by TRBJ2-1. The germline V gene encodes CDR1 SGHTA and CDR2 FQGNSA. This CDR3 is 15 amino acids long.

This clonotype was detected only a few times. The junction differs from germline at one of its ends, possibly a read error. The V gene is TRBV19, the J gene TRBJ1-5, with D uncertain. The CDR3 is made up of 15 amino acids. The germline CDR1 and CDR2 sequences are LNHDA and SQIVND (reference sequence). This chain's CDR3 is CASQGRANSNQPQHF. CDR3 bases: TGTGCCAGTCAAGGTAGGGCTAACAGCAACCAGCCCCAGCATTTT.

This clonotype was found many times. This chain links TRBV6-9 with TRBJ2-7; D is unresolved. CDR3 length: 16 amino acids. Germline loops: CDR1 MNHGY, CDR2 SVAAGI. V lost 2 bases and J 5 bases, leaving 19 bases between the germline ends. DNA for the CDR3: TGTGCCAGCAGTTATATTTTTAAGGGCGGTAGAAACGAGCAGTACTTC. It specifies CASSYIFKGGRNEQYF.

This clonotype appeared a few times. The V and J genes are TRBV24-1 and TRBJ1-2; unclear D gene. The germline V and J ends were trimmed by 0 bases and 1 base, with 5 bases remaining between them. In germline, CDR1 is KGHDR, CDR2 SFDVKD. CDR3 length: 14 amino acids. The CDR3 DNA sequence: TGTGCCACCAGTGATTTGGAGGGTAACTATGGCTACACCTTC. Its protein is CATSDLEGNYGYTF.

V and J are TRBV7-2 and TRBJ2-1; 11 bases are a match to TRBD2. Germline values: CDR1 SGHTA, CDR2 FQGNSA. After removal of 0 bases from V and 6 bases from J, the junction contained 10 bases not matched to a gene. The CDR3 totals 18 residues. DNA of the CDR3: TGTGCCAGCAGCTTAGCCGCGGGGAGTAGCGGGAGGGGCAATGAGCAGTTCTTC. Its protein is CASSLAAGSSGRGNEQFF.

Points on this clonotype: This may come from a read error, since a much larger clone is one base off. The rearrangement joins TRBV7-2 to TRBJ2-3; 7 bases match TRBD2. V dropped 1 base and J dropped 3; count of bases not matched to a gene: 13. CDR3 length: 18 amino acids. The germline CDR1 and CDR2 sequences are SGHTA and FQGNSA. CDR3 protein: CASSLGLILADQTDTQYF. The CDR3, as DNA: TGTGCCAGCAGCTTAGGGCTAATCCTAGCGGATCAAACAGATACGCAGTATTTT.

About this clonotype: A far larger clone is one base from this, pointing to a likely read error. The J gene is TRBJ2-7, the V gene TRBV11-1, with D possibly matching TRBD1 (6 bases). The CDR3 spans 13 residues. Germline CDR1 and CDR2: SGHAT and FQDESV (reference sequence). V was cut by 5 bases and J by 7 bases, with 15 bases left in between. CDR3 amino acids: CASSTGQNNEQYF. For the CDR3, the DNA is TGTGCCAGCAGCACCGGACAGAACAATGAGCAGTACTTC.

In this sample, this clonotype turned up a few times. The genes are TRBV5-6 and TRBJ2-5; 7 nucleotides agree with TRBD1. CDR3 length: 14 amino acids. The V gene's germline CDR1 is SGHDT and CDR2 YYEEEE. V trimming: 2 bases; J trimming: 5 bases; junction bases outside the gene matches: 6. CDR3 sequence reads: CASSFGAGGETQYF. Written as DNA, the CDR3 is TGTGCCAGCAGCTTTGGCGCAGGGGGTGAGACCCAGTACTTC.

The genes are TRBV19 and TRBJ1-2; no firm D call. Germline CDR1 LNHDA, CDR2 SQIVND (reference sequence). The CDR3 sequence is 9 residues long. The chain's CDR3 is CEKVGGYTF. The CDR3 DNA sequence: TGTGAAAAGGTAGGAGGCTACACCTTC.